This entry lists 15 T cell receptor beta chains sequenced from one sample in a study of neurological immune-mediated disorders. A single record per CDR3 protein comes from TCRdb applying MiXCR to the 5' RACE reads. This table holds about 120,000 distinct CDR3 sequences, 3% to 3.5% found once. Sequencing used PBMCs. The receptors stem from a woman aged 30 to 39 with multiple sclerosis.

In this sample, this clonotype turned up many times. This chain links TRBV12-3 or TRBV12-4 with TRBJ1-2, with TRBD1 matching over 11 bases. The CDR3 totals 15 residues. The J segment lost 6 bases and the V segment lost 4 bases, leaving 7 bases of the junction unmatched. The CDR3 protein is CASSSLGQGVDGYTF. The CDR3 coding sequence is TGTGCCAGCAGTTCATTGGGACAGGGGGTTGATGGCTACACCTTC.

The table lists this clonotype with many counts. The chain combines TRBV5-1 with TRBJ1-2; D is undetermined. The V gene lost 0 bases and the J gene lost 10 bases, with 10 bases spanning the gap. The CDR3 is 12 residues long. Germline V CDR1 and CDR2: SGHRS, YFSETQ. The CDR3 nucleotides read TGCGCCAGCAGCTTGGGTTTTTCACTCTACACCTTC. Its translation is CASSLGFSLYTF. Full variable domain (remainder filled in from reference TRBV5-1 and TRBJ1-2): KAGVTQTPRYLIKTRGQQVTLSCSPISGHRSVSWYQQTPGQGLQFLFEYFSETQRNKGNFPGRFSGRQFSNSRSEMNVSTLELGDSALYLCASSLGFSLYTFGSGTRLTVV.

This clonotype was detected ten times or more. The J gene is TRBJ2-7, the V gene TRBV10-1; unclear D gene. Germline loops: CDR1 WNHNN, CDR2 SYGVQD (reference sequence). The CDR3 runs to 14 residues. V dropped 2 bases and J dropped 4 bases, with 12 bases sitting between them. In DNA form, the CDR3 reads TGCGCCAGCAGTGAGGGGGTCCGAGGATACGAGCAGTACTTC. Its translation is CASSEGVRGYEQYF.

This clonotype was counted between two and nine times. The chain combines TRBV6-2 or TRBV6-3 with TRBJ2-1; TRBD2 matches 12 bases. Germline V gene data show CDR1 as MNHEY and CDR2 as SVGEGT. V gave up 4 bases and J gave up 9 bases; unmatched junction bases: 4. The CDR3 runs to 14 residues. The CDR3 DNA sequence: TGTGCCAGCAGTTCTAGCGGGAGGGTTCGTGAGCAGTTCTTC. Amino acid sequence: CASSSSGRVREQFF.

This clonotype has at least ten counts. This chain uses TRBV20-1 with TRBJ2-1; D is undetermined. The germline CDR1 and CDR2 sequences are DFQATT and SNEGSKA (reference sequence). The CDR3 covers 13 residues. V was pared by 4 bases and J by 7 bases, with 14 bases between. The CDR3 bases are TGCAGTGCTAACCCCGCTGGGGAAAATGAGCAGTTCTTC. Protein product: CSANPAGENEQFF.

This clonotype has at least ten counts. CDR3 nucleotides: TGTGCCAGCAGCTTGAGGGACCCAAGAGGGACCCAGTACTTC. Translation: CASSLRDPRGTQYF. The rearrangement links TRBV7-9 to TRBJ2-5; the D gene could be TRBD1 or TRBD2 (5 bases each). V was pared by 3 bases and J by 7 bases, with 15 bases between. The CDR3 has 14 residues. In germline, CDR1 is SEHNR, CDR2 FQNEAQ (reference sequence).

The chain links TRBV7-8 to TRBJ1-2, with 12 nucleotides matching TRBD1. V was pared by 5 bases and J by 14 bases, with 9 bases of the junction left unmatched. Germline values: CDR1 SGHVS, CDR2 FQNEAQ. The CDR3 has 13 amino acids. CDR3 amino acids: CASSGPGQGAKTF. The CDR3 DNA follows: TGTGCCAGCAGCGGCCCGGGACAGGGGGCGAAAACCTTC.

The V gene is TRBV5-1, the J gene TRBJ1-1; D is unresolved. The CDR3 extends over 13 amino acids. Germline-derived CDR1 and CDR2 are SGHRS and YFSETQ. Deletions cut 4 bases from V and 1 base from J, with 8 bases between. CDR3 loop: CASSPISNTEAFF. Here the CDR3 DNA reads TGCGCCAGCAGCCCAATTTCGAACACTGAAGCTTTCTTT.

This clonotype was seen many times. The chain combines TRBV5-1 with TRBJ1-2; 7 bases line up with TRBD1. V gave up 4 bases and J gave up 4 bases; unmatched junction bases: 7. This CDR3 is 14 amino acids long. CDR1 and CDR2 (germline): SGHRS, YFSETQ. The CDR3 DNA follows: TGCGCCAGCAGCGAACGACAGGGCCTCTATGGCTACACCTTC. This translates into CASSERQGLYGYTF.

This clonotype showed up many times. V and J are TRBV20-1 and TRBJ1-1; TRBD1 matches 10 bases. The germline CDR1 and CDR2 sequences are DFQATT and SNEGSKA (reference sequence). CDR3 length: 17 amino acids. V trimming: 0 bases; J trimming: 1 base; junction bases outside the gene matches: 8. The CDR3 protein is CSARDWDRGEGNTEAFF. Written as DNA, the CDR3 is TGCAGTGCTAGAGATTGGGACAGGGGCGAGGGGAACACTGAAGCTTTCTTT.

In this sample, this clonotype turned up a few times. A single base separates this from a much larger clone, so it may be a read error. The V and J genes are TRBV20-1 and TRBJ1-1; D may be TRBD1 (6 bases). V lost 7 bases and J lost 7, with 16 bases in between. CDR3 size: 12 residues. Germline V lookup: CDR1 DFQATT, CDR2 SNEGSKA (reference sequence). The CDR3 nucleotides are TGCAGTGATGGCGGGGGGGCGGGTGAAGCTTTCTTT. It is translated as CSDGGGAGEAFF.

In its sample, this clonotype was seen many times. The chain uses TRBV24-1 and TRBJ1-5; D gene uncertain. This CDR3 region has 13 residues. Trimming cost V 8 bases and J 5 bases, with 12 bases left between them. The V gene's germline CDR1 is KGHDR and CDR2 SFDVKD. CDR3 protein: CATNSRRDQPQHF. The CDR3 nucleotides are TGTGCCACCAACAGTAGAAGGGATCAGCCCCAGCATTTT.

Of note for this clonotype: The DNA is left out, because the CDR3 cannot be placed on it with certainty; the CDR3 is given as TCRdb lists it. The V call is TRBV4-1, the J call TRBJ1-5; TRBD1, the D gene given by the table, was not confirmed from the DNA. The CDR3 extends over 16 residues, inclusive of both ends. Looked up from germline, CDR1 is MGHRA and CDR2 is YSYEKL. CDR3 loop: CASSLVGSGSHKTQNF.

Many counts were recorded for this clonotype. This chain uses TRBV20-1 with TRBJ2-2; D call uncertain. V gave up 3 bases and J gave up 8 bases, with 13 bases separating them. The CDR3 sequence is 13 residues long. CDR1 is DFQATT, CDR2 SNEGSKA, per germline (reference sequence). This chain's CDR3 is CSASLPRSGELFF. The DNA of the CDR3 is TGCAGTGCTAGTCTGCCGCGGTCGGGGGAGCTGTTTTTT.

The table lists this clonotype with many counts. The V and J genes are TRBV7-9 and TRBJ1-1; D possibly corresponds to TRBD1 (5 bases). Germline loops: CDR1 SEHNR, CDR2 FQNEAQ (reference sequence). The germline V and J ends were trimmed by 2 bases and 5 bases, with 15 bases remaining between them. This CDR3 comprises 15 residues. The CDR3 loop reads CASSLTPDRWTEAFF. As DNA, the CDR3 is TGTGCCAGCAGCTTAACTCCTGACAGATGGACTGAAGCTTTCTTT.